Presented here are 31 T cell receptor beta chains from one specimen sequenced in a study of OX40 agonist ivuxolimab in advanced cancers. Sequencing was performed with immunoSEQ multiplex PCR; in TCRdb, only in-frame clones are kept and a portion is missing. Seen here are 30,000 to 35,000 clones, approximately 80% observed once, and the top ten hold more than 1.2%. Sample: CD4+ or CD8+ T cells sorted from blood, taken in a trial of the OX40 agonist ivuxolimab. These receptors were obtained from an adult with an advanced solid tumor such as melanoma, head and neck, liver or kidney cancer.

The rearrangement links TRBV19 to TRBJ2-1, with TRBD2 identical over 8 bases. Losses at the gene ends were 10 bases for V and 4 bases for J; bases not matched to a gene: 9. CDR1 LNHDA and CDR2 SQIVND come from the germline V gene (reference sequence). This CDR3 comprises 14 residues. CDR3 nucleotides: TGTGCCACTACGGGACTAGTGGGGTACAATGAGCAGTTCTTC. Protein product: CATTGLVGYNEQFF.

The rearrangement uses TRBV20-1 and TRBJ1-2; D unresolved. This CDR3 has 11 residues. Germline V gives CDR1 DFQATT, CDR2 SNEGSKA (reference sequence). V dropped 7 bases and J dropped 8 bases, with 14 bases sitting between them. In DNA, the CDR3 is TGCAGTGTAAGCTTCAGCCTGGGCTACACCTTC. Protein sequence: CSVSFSLGYTF.

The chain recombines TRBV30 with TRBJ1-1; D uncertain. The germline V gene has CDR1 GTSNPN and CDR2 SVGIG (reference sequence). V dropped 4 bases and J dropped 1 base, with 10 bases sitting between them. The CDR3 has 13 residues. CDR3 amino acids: CAWTSSQNTEAFF. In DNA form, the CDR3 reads TGTGCCTGGACCTCCAGCCAGAACACTGAAGCTTTCTTT.

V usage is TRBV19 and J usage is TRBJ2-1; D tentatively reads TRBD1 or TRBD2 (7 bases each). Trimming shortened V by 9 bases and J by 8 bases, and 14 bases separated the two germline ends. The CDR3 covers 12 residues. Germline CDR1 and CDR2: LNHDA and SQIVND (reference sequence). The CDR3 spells CASNQGGDEQFF. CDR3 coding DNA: TGTGCCAGCAATCAGGGGGGGGATGAGCAGTTCTTC. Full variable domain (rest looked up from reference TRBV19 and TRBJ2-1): DGGITQSPKYLFRKEGQNVTLSCEQNLNHDAMYWYRQDPGQGLRLIYYSQIVNDFQKGDIAEGYSVSREKKESFPLTVTSAQKNPTAFYLCASNQGGDEQFFGPGTRLTVL.

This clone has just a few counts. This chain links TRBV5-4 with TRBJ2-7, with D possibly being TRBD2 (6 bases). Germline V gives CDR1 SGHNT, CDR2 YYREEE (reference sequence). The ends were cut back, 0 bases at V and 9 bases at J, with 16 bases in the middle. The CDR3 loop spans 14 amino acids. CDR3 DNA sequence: TGTGCCAGCAGCTTGGCAGGGCAGGCTAGCGCGCAGTACTTC. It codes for CASSLAGQASAQYF.

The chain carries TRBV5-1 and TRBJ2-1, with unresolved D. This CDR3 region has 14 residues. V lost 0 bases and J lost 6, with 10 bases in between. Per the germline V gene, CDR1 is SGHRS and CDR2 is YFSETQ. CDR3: CASSLERFVNEQFF. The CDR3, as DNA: TGCGCCAGCAGCTTGGAGAGGTTTGTCAATGAGCAGTTCTTC. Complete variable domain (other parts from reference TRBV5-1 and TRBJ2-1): KAGVTQTPRYLIKTRGQQVTLSCSPISGHRSVSWYQQTPGQGLQFLFEYFSETQRNKGNFPGRFSGRQFSNSRSEMNVSTLELGDSALYLCASSLERFVNEQFFGPGTRLTVL.

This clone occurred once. CDR3: CASSREGPRRGYTF. As DNA, the CDR3 is TGTGCCAGCAGCAGAGAAGGCCCTAGGAGGGGCTACACCTTC. The genes are TRBV9 and TRBJ1-2, with D unresolved. The length of the CDR3 is 14 residues. Per the germline V gene, CDR1 is SGDLS and CDR2 is YYNGEE. V shed 4 bases and J shed 8 bases, with 18 bases lying between them.

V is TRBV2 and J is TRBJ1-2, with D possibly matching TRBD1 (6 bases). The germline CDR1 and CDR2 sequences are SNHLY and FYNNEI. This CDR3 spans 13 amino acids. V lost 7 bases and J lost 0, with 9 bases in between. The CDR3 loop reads CASKQGTNYGYTF. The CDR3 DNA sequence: TGTGCCAGCAAACAGGGCACTAACTATGGCTACACCTTC.

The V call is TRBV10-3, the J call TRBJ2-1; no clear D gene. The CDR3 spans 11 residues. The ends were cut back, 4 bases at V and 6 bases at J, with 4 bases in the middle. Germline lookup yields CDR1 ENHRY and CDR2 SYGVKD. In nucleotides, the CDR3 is TGTGCCATCAGTGTGGGCAATGAGCAGTTCTTC. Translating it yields CAISVGNEQFF.

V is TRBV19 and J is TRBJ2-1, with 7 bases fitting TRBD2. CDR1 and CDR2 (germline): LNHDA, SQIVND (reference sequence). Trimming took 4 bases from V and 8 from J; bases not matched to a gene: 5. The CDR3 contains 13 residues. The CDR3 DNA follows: TGTGCCAGTAGTAGACAGCGGGGAGATGAGCAGTTCTTC. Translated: CASSRQRGDEQFF.

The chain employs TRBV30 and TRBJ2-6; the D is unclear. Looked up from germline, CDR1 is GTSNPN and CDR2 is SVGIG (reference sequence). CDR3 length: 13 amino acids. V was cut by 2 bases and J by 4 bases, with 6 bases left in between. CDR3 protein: CAWSYRGANVLTF. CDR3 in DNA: TGTGCCTGGAGTTACCGAGGGGCCAACGTCCTGACTTTC.

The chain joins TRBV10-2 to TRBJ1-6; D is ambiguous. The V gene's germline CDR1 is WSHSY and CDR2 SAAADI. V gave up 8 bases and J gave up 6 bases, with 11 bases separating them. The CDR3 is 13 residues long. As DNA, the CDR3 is TGCGCCAGCGGCTACGGGAGTAATTCACCCCTCCACTTT. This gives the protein CASGYGSNSPLHF.

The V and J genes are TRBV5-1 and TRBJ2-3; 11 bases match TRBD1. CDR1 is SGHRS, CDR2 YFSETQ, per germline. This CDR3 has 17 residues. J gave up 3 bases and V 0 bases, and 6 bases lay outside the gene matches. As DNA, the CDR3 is TGCGCCAGCAGCTTGGCGAAAGGGACAGGGGGAACAGATACGCAGTATTTT. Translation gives CASSLAKGTGGTDTQYF.

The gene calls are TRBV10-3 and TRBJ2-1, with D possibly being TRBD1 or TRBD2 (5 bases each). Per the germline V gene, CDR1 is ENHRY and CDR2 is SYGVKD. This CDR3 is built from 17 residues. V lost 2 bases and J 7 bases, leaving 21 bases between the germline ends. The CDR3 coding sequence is TGTGCCATCAGTGAGCCCCTGGGACGCCCCCTGGGGAATGAGCAGTTCTTC. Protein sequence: CAISEPLGRPLGNEQFF.

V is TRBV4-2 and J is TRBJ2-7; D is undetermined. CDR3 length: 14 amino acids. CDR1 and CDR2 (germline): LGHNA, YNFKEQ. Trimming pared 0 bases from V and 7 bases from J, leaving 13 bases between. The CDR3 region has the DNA TGTGCCAGCAGCCAAGATACGCCGGAGAGGGAGCAGTACTTC. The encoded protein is CASSQDTPEREQYF.

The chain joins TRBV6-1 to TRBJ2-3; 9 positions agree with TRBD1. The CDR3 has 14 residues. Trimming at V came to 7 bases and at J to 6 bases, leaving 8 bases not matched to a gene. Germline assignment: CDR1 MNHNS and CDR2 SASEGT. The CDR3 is CASTEGQGADTQYF. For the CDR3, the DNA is TGTGCCAGCACTGAGGGACAGGGAGCTGATACGCAGTATTTT.

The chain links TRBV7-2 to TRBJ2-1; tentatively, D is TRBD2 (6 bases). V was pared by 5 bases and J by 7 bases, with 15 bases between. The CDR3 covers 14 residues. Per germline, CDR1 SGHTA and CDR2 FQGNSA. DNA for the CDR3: TGTGCCAGCAGCGGCTTGAGGGAGGTGAATGAGCAGTTCTTC. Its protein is CASSGLREVNEQFF.

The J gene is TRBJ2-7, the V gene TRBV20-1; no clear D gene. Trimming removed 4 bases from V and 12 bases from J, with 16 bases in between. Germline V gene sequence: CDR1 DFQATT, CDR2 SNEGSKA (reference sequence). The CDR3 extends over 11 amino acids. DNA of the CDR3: TGCAGTGCTACCGAATGGGGAAAAGGGTACTTC. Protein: CSATEWGKGYF.

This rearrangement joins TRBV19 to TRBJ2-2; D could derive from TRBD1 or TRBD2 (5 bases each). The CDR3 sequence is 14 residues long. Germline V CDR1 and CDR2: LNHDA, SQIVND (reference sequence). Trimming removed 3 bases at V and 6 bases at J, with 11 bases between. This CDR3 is CASSIELGAGELFF. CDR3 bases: TGTGCCAGTAGTATTGAGTTGGGGGCCGGGGAGCTGTTTTTT.

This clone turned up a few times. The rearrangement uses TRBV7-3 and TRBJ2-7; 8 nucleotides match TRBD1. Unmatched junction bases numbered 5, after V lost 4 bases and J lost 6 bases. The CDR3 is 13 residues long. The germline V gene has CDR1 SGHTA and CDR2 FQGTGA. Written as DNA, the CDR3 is TGTGCCAGCAGCTGGGACAGGAGAGGCGAGCAGTACTTC. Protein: CASSWDRRGEQYF.

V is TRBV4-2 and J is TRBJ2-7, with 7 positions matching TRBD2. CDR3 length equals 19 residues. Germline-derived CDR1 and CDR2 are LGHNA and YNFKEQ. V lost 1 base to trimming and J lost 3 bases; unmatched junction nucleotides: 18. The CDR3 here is CASSQAGGSAGLFLYEQYF. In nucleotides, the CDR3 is TGTGCCAGCAGCCAAGCCGGCGGGAGCGCGGGGCTTTTTCTCTACGAGCAGTACTTC.

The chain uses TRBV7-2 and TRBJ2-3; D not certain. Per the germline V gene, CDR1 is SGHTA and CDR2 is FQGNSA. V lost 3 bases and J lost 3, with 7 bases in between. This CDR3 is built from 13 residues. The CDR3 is CASSLWTTDTQYF. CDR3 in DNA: TGTGCCAGCAGCTTGTGGACGACAGATACGCAGTATTTT.

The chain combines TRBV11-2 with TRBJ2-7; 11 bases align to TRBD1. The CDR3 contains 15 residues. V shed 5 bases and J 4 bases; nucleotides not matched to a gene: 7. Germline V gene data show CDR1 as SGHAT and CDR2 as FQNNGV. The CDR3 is CASSPWDRGRYEQYF. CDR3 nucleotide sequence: TGTGCCAGCAGCCCCTGGGACAGGGGGAGGTACGAGCAGTACTTC.

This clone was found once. The CDR3 sequence: CASSPPQASEAFF. CDR3 sequence (DNA): TGTGCCAGCTCACCACCCCAGGCCTCTGAAGCTTTCTTT. The chain couples TRBV18 to TRBJ1-1, with D unresolved. Looked up from germline, CDR1 is KGHSH and CDR2 is LQKENI. The CDR3 has 13 amino acids. Trimming pared 0 bases from V and 6 bases from J, leaving 8 bases between.

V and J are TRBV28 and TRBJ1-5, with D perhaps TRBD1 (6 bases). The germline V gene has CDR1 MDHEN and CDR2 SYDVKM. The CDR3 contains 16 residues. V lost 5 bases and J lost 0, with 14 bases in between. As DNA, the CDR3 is TGTGCCAGCAGTGTAATGGGGGGGCGTAGCAATCAGCCCCAGCATTTT. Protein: CASSVMGGRSNQPQHF. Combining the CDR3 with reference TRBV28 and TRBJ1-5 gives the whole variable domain DVKVTQSSRYLVKRTGEKVFLECVQDMDHENMFWYRQDPGLGLRLIYFSYDVKMKEKGDIPEGYSVSREKKERFSLILESASTNQTSMYLCASSVMGGRSNQPQHFGDGTRLSIL.

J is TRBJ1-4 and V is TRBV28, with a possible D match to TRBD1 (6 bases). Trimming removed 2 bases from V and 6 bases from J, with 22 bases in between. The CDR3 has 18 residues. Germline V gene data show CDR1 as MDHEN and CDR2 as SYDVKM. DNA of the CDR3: TGTGCCAGCAGTTTAAATTATAGGGGACATAGGTACTATGAAAAACTGTTTTTT. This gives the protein CASSLNYRGHRYYEKLFF.

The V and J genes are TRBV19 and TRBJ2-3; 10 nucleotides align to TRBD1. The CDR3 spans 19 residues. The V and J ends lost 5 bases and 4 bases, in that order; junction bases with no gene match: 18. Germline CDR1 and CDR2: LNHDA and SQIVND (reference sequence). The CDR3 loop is CASSQSTGTGDPPADTQYF. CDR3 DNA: TGTGCCAGTAGTCAATCTACCGGGACAGGGGACCCGCCTGCAGATACGCAGTATTTT. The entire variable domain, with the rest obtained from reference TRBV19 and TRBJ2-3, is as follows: DGGITQSPKYLFRKEGQNVTLSCEQNLNHDAMYWYRQDPGQGLRLIYYSQIVNDFQKGDIAEGYSVSREKKESFPLTVTSAQKNPTAFYLCASSQSTGTGDPPADTQYFGPGTRLTVL.

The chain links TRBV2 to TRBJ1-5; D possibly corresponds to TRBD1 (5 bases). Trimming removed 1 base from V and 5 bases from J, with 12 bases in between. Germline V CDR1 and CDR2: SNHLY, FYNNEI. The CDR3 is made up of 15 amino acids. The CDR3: CASSEGAGADQPQHF. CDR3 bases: TGTGCCAGCAGTGAAGGGGCCGGGGCCGATCAGCCCCAGCATTTT.

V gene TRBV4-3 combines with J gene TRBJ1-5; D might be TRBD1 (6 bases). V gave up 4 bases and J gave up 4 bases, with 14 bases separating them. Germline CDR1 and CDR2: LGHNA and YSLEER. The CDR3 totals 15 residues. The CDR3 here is CASSLETGRNQPQHF. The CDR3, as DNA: TGCGCCAGCAGCCTCGAGACAGGACGGAATCAGCCCCAGCATTTT.

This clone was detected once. The CDR3, as DNA: TGTGCCAGCAGCTTGCAGGGGAACACTGAAGCTTTCTTT. Translation gives CASSLQGNTEAFF. The V call is TRBV7-6, the J call TRBJ1-1; tentative D call: TRBD1 (5 bases). The V and J ends lost 3 bases and 1 base respectively, with 6 bases between them. This CDR3 is 13 amino acids long. Germline CDR1 and CDR2: SGHVS and FNYEAQ.

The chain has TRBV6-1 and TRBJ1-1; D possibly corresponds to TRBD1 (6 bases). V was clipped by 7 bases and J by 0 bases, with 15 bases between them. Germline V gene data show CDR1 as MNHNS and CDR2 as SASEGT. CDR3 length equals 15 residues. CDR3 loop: CASTPGRGLNTEAFF. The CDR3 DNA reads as TGTGCCAGCACCCCGGGCAGGGGTCTGAACACTGAAGCTTTCTTT.